One T cell receptor (beta chain) is described in this entry. Its antigen is still unknown. Clones were sequenced by immunoSEQ multiplex PCR, and TCRdb holds only the in-frame ones, with some missing. This sample carries about 110,000 clones, 80% to 90% of them seen once, and the ten largest clones take 15% to 20%. The sample originates from a study of PD-1 blockade in classical Hodgkin lymphoma. Points from the study as a whole: Complete responders had baseline diversity similar to newly diagnosed patients. Nivolumab initiation under 1 year post-ASCT meant exclusion. By C4D1 there was a significant rise in CD4+ TCR diversity but not in CD8+ TCR diversity.

Each and every patient relapsed after autologous stem cell transplantation, and patients got differing brentuximab vedotin exposure. This material consisted of peripheral blood mononuclear cells (PBMCs), taken before the second cycle of nivolumab. This sequence originates from a human donor with classical Hodgkin lymphoma.

CDR3 nucleotides: TGTGCCAGCAGCACCACCGGGTTTAGGGGTACTGAAGCTTTCTTT. It encodes CASSTTGFRGTEAFF. The chain links TRBV6-5 to TRBJ1-1; D possibly corresponds to TRBD1 (5 bases). CDR1 MNHEY and CDR2 SVGAGI come from the germline V gene. Trimming removed 6 bases at V and 5 bases at J, with 19 bases between. CDR3 length: 15 residues.